This TCR beta chain was found in a study of identical twins. Germline V gene sequence: CDR1 DFQATT, CDR2 SNEGSKA (reference sequence). The CDR3 loop spans 16 amino acids. Trimming removed 0 bases from V and 2 bases from J, with 17 bases in between. TCRdb called the 5' RACE reads again in MiXCR, with one record for every CDR3 protein. The sample carries hundreds of thousands of distinct CDR3 sequences, about 12% recorded once. These data also formed part of another study, on yellow fever vaccine responses in identical twins.

Input material: CD8+ T cells sorted from blood. The TCR was taken from a woman between 18 and 30 years old in good health. The chain recombines TRBV20-1 with TRBJ2-7; the D is unclear. CDR3 coding DNA: TGCAGTGCTAGAGATCAGGTGAATGGTAACCCCTACGAGCAGTACTTC. Translated: CSARDQVNGNPYEQYF.